The present T cell receptor (beta chain) was sequenced within a study of cytomegalovirus exposure and HLA in healthy donors. Here immunoSEQ multiplex PCR was the method, and the copy in TCRdb shows in-frame clones only, minus some. The data show more than 100,000 clones, 88% seen once. Germline V gene sequence: CDR1 SGHNT, CDR2 YYREEE (reference sequence). Trimming cost V 3 bases and J 0 bases, with 15 bases left between them. The CDR3 is 16 residues long. Sequencing was done on a sample of PBMCs. The TCR was taken from a woman between 18 and 30 years old in good health and CMV-seropositive. This chain links TRBV5-4 with TRBJ1-2, with a possible D match to TRBD1 (5 bases). The CDR3 DNA sequence: TGTGCCAGCAGCTCGACGGTCGACAGAGCTAACTATGGCTACACCTTC. It yields the protein CASSSTVDRANYGYTF.